A single sample is the source of the 15 T cell receptor beta chains below, sequenced in a study of shared clonotypes between healthy human individuals. Positive CCR7 selection of CD45RO-negative cells yielded the naive CD8 cells, and terminally differentiated effector memory CD45RA+ cells were excluded. Profiling relied on immunoSEQ multiplex PCR, and the TCRdb table lists in-frame clones only, not all of them. Of around 2.1 million clones listed, about 93% are singletons. The sequenced sample was naive CD8+ T cells from PBMCs. Source of these receptors: a man aged 18 to 30 in good health. Some clones in this sample may be carry-over from other donors' samples.

This clone was picked up one time. The V and J genes are TRBV15 and TRBJ2-7, with 7 nucleotides matching TRBD1. The germline gives CDR1 LNHNV, CDR2 YYDKDF (reference sequence). V shed 3 bases, J shed 1 base, and the junction held 3 bases outside the gene matches. The CDR3 is 14 amino acids. The CDR3 loop reads CATSRDRPSYEQYF. In DNA, the CDR3 is TGTGCCACCAGCAGGGACAGGCCTTCCTACGAGCAGTACTTC. Drawing the rest from reference TRBV15 and TRBJ2-7, the complete variable domain is DAMVIQNPRYQVTQFGKPVTLSCSQTLNHNVMYWYQQKSSQAPKLLFHYYDKDFNNEADTPDNFQSRRPNTSFCFLDIRSPGLGDTAMYLCATSRDRPSYEQYFGPGTRLTVT.

The chain employs TRBV29-1 and TRBJ2-2; possibly TRBD1 for D (5 bases). Germline V gene lookup returns CDR1 SQVTM and CDR2 ANQGSEA. V shed 1 base and J shed 0 bases, with 9 bases lying between them. This CDR3 has 15 amino acids. CDR3 DNA sequence: TGCAGCGTTGAAGGGGGCAGGGCGAACACCGGGGAGCTGTTTTTT. Translating gives CSVEGGRANTGELFF.

This clone was detected only once. This chain links TRBV6-5 with TRBJ2-1; 7 bases are a match to TRBD1. CDR3 length: 16 amino acids. In germline, CDR1 is MNHEY, CDR2 SVGAGI. V shed 0 bases, J shed 3 bases, and the junction held 5 bases outside the gene matches. CDR3 in amino acids: CASSYSTGQFYNEQFF. The CDR3 DNA reads TGTGCCAGCAGTTACTCGACGGGACAGTTCTACAATGAGCAGTTCTTC.

The chain recombines TRBV27 with TRBJ2-5; 10 bases align to TRBD2. The CDR3 loop spans 18 amino acids. Germline V CDR1 and CDR2: MNHEY, SMNVEV (reference sequence). The V gene end was trimmed by 4 bases and the J gene end by 5 bases; junction bases not matched to a gene: 16. The CDR3 sequence: CASSWGLAGAGPWETQYF. In DNA, the CDR3 is TGTGCCAGCAGTTGGGGGCTAGCGGGAGCCGGGCCTTGGGAGACCCAGTACTTC.

The rearrangement links TRBV28 to TRBJ1-5; TRBD1 agrees at 9 bases. There are 15 residues in the CDR3. V shed 6 bases and J 6 bases; nucleotides not matched to a gene: 9. Looked up from germline, CDR1 is MDHEN and CDR2 is SYDVKM. The CDR3 DNA sequence: TGTGCCAGCAGCTATAACAGGGGGCGAGGTCAGCCCCAGCATTTT. As protein: CASSYNRGRGQPQHF.

The chain has TRBV9 and TRBJ2-7; tentatively, D is TRBD2 (5 bases). This CDR3 is built from 14 residues. Germline CDR1 SGDLS, CDR2 YYNGEE. V shed 6 bases and J shed 3 bases, with 16 bases lying between them. In DNA form, the CDR3 reads TGTGCCAGCACCCCGGGGAGAGGAAACTACGAGCAGTACTTC. Protein sequence: CASTPGRGNYEQYF.

The CDR3 sequence: CASSLGRTSTDTQYF. CDR3 sequence (DNA): TGTGCCAGCAGCTTAGGGAGGACTAGCACAGATACGCAGTATTTT. V gene TRBV5-6 combines with J gene TRBJ2-3, with D possibly matching TRBD2 (6 bases). There are 15 residues in the CDR3. The germline V and J ends were trimmed by 2 bases and 0 bases, with 10 bases remaining between them. From germline, CDR1 is SGHDT and CDR2 YYEEEE.

This chain links TRBV11-3 with TRBJ2-3; maybe TRBD2 (5 bases). Germline CDR1 and CDR2: SGHNT and YENEEA. The CDR3 contains 15 residues. Trimming took 5 bases from V and 2 from J, leaving 14 bases between them. The CDR3 region has the DNA TGTGCCAGCAGCCTAGGTCCAGGACTCACAGATACGCAGTATTTT. It is translated as CASSLGPGLTDTQYF. The full variable domain, with the rest looked up from reference TRBV11-3 and TRBJ2-3, is EAGVVQSPRYKIIEKKQPVAFWCNPISGHNTLYWYLQNLGQGPELLIRYENEEAVDDSQLPKDRFSAERLKGVDSTLKIQPAELGDSAVYLCASSLGPGLTDTQYFGPGTRLTVL.

This CDR3 reads CASSLAGTSQGGEQYF. The CDR3 coding sequence is TGTGCCAGCAGCTTAGCCGGGACTAGCCAAGGGGGCGAGCAGTACTTC. The chain couples TRBV7-9 to TRBJ2-7; 9 nucleotides match TRBD2. V lost 0 bases and J lost 6; bases outside the gene matches: 9. CDR1 SEHNR and CDR2 FQNEAQ come from the germline V gene (reference sequence). This CDR3 is built from 16 residues.

The J gene is TRBJ2-3, the V gene TRBV10-3; TRBD2 agrees at 8 bases. The junction had 11 bases not matched to a gene; V was cut back by 6 bases and J by 6 bases. CDR3 size: 15 residues. Germline loops: CDR1 ENHRY, CDR2 SYGVKD. CDR3 region: CAIRIQTGGNDTQYF. The CDR3 DNA sequence: TGTGCCATCAGGATACAGACGGGAGGGAACGATACGCAGTATTTT.

The V and J genes are TRBV12-5 and TRBJ1-1; TRBD1 is a possible D gene (6 bases). The CDR3 length is 16 residues. The ends were cut back, 2 bases at V and 1 base at J, with 14 bases in the middle. Germline assignment: CDR1 LGHNT and CDR2 FRNRAP. The CDR3 protein is CASGLTLGTPNTEAFF. CDR3 in DNA: TGTGCTAGTGGTTTGACCCTCGGGACACCGAACACTGAAGCTTTCTTT.

The DNA for the CDR3 is TGTGCCAGCAGTTTCGGGGGGGACCCCAACTATGGCTACACCTTC. It is translated as CASSFGGDPNYGYTF. The chain is built from TRBV5-4 and TRBJ1-2, with a possible D match to TRBD1 (5 bases). The CDR3 sequence is 15 residues long. The germline V gene has CDR1 SGHNT and CDR2 YYREEE (reference sequence). V was pared by 5 bases and J by 2 bases, with 16 bases between.

The J gene is TRBJ2-4, the V gene TRBV18; D might be TRBD2 (5 bases). Trimming took 3 bases from V and 2 from J, leaving 17 bases between them. Germline lookup yields CDR1 KGHSH and CDR2 LQKENI. This CDR3 comprises 17 residues. This chain's CDR3 is CASSPLRRGESKNIQYF. CDR3 nucleotide sequence: TGTGCCAGCTCACCTCTACGTCGGGGAGAGTCCAAAAACATTCAGTACTTC.

The chain combines TRBV6-1 with TRBJ1-1; unclear D gene. Looked up from germline, CDR1 is MNHNS and CDR2 is SASEGT. Between the trimmed V and J ends, which lost 4 bases and 6 bases, there was a span of 6 bases. CDR3 size: 11 residues. In DNA form, the CDR3 reads TGTGCCAGCAGTGGGGGAGCTGAAGCTTTCTTT. Its protein product is CASSGGAEAFF.

This rearrangement joins TRBV15 to TRBJ1-5; D call uncertain. Trimming stripped 0 bases from V and 2 bases from J, with 11 bases between. CDR3 length equals 16 residues. Germline CDR1 LNHNV, CDR2 YYDKDF (reference sequence). Written as DNA, the CDR3 is TGTGCCACCAGCAGAGATTGGGGTCTCGGCAATCAGCCCCAGCATTTT. It translates to CATSRDWGLGNQPQHF.